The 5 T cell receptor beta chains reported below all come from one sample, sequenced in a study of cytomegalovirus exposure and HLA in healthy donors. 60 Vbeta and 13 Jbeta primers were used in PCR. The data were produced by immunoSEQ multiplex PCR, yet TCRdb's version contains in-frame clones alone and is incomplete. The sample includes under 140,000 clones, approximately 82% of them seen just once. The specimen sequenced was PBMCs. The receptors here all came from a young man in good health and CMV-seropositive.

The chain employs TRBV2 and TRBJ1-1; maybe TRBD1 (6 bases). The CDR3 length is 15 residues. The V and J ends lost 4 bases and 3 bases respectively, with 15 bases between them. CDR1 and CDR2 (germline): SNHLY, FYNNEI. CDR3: CASSVLGGLHTEAFF. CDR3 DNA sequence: TGTGCCAGCAGTGTATTAGGGGGATTACACACTGAAGCTTTCTTT.

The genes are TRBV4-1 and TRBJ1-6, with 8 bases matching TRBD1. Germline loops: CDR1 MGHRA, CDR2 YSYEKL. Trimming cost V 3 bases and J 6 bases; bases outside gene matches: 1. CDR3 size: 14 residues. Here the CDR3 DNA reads TGCGCCAGCAGCCACAGGGGGCTTAATTCACCCCTCCACTTT. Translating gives CASSHRGLNSPLHF.

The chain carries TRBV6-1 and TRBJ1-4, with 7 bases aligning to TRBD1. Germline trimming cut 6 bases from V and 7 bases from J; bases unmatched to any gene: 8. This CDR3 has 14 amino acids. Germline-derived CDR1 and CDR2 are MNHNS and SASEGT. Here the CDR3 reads CASSRQGMGEKLFF. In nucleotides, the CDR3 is TGTGCCAGCAGCCGACAGGGAATGGGTGAAAAACTGTTTTTT.

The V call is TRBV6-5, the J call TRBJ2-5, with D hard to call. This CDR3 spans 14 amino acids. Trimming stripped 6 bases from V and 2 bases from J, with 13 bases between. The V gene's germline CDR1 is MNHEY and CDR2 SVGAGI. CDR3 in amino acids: CASRDEQRQETQYF. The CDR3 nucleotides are TGTGCCAGCAGAGACGAACAGAGACAAGAGACCCAGTACTTC.

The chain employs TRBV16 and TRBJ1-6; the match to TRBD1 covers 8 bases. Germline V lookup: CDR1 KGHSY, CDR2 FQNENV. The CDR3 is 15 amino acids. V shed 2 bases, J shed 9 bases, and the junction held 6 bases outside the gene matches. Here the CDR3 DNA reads TGTGCCAGCAGCCAACCAGGACAGGGACGTTCACCCCTCCACTTT. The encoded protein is CASSQPGQGRSPLHF.